Listed below are T cell receptor beta chains from one sample, sequenced in a study of blood T cell repertoires in COVID-19. TCRdb's copy holds only in-frame clones and misses some; the assay was immunoSEQ multiplex PCR. In the table there are some 110,000 clones, 70% to 85% of which are singletons. Sequencing input: peripheral blood. The origin of the receptors is a man between 50 and 59 years old with acute or convalescent COVID-19. Both conserved end residues are part of each CDR3.

CDR3aa	v_gene	j_gene	len
CASSARQGDRETQYF	TRBV13	TRBJ2-5	15
CASRGDDPTEAFF	TRBV3-1/TRBV3-2	TRBJ1-1	13
CASSQGGTSGIELETQYF	TRBV3-1/TRBV3-2	TRBJ2-5	18
CASSTGSGSSGDTQYF	TRBV19	TRBJ2-3	16
CASSLVLAVLGTQYF	TRBV7-8	TRBJ2-3	15
CASSPRQGTNSPLHF	TRBV18	TRBJ1-6	15
CASSGTGGAGNTIYF	TRBV19	TRBJ1-3	15
CASSVSASTYEQYF	TRBV9	TRBJ2-7	14
CASSPQASTGELFF	TRBV7-9	TRBJ2-2	14
CASSQGQANYEQYF	TRBV5-5	TRBJ2-7	14
CASSPTPRGIEQFF	TRBV18	TRBJ2-1	14
CAWSVTSGGYEQFF	TRBV30	TRBJ2-1	14
CSVEAPGAEAFF	TRBV29-1	TRBJ1-1	12
CASSFGRQPLHF	TRBV5-8	TRBJ1-6	12
CASSPTAPGSPLHF	TRBV7-9	TRBJ1-6	14
CASSPFSLAGGGYEQYF	TRBV4-2	TRBJ2-7	17
CASSLGGVSYEQYF	TRBV7-9	TRBJ2-7	14
CAGSPRAPFEGNQPQHF	TRBV19	TRBJ1-5	17
CASSRGLAGNEQFF	TRBV5-4	TRBJ2-1	14
CASSARTAGSESEAFF	TRBV25-1	TRBJ1-1	16
CASSFFDRNYGYTF	TRBV28	TRBJ1-2	14
CASSPQRGDVDTQYF	TRBV5-1	TRBJ2-3	15
CASSEAPQNSPLHF	TRBV2	TRBJ1-6	14
CASRENRGSYGYTF	TRBV7-8	TRBJ1-2	14
CASSTRAGVGNEQFF	TRBV19	TRBJ2-1	15
CASSVVERAPEAFF	TRBV9	TRBJ1-1	14
CASSLRGRSGNTIYF	TRBV7-8	TRBJ1-3	15
CASSVVSLGGELFF	TRBV9	TRBJ2-2	14
CASSFDRGKGNTIYF	TRBV5-1	TRBJ1-3	15
CASSPPGTGDHYGYTF	TRBV9	TRBJ1-2	16
CASSPLGGPSSEKLFF	TRBV7-2	TRBJ1-4	16
CASSSGQGSGTQYF	TRBV7-9	TRBJ2-5	14
CASSGYSSGGSTDTQYF	TRBV25-1	TRBJ2-3	17
CASSQDPTSGGSGANVLTF	TRBV4-2	TRBJ2-6	19
CASSRYPRSTDTQYF	TRBV2	TRBJ2-3	15
CASSPTSGWSYNEQFF	TRBV11-1	TRBJ2-1	16
CASSIMVLNTEAFF	TRBV6-5	TRBJ1-1	14
CASSAGFSPLHF	TRBV25-1	TRBJ1-6	12
CASSQGEGATPGANVLTF	TRBV4-1	TRBJ2-6	18
CASTAGNYGYTF	TRBV10-2	TRBJ1-2	12
CASSLSGGAEKLFF	TRBV7-9	TRBJ1-4	14
CASSEGSGAPYEQYF	TRBV10-1	TRBJ2-7	15
CASSPLGSNEQFF	TRBV18	TRBJ2-1	13
CASKRGTEAFF	TRBV19	TRBJ1-1	11
CASSIGQNTEAFF	TRBV19	TRBJ1-1	13